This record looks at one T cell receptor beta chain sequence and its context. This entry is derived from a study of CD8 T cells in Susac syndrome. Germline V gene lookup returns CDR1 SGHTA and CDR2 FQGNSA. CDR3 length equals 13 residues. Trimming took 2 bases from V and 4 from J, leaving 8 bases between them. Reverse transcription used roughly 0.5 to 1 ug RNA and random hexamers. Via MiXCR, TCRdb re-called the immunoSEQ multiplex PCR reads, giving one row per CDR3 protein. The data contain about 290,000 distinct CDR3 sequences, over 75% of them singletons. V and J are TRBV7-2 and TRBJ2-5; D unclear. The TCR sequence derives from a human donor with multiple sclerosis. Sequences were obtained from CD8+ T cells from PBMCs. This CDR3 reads CASSLSPRETQYF. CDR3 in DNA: TGTGCCAGCAGCTTATCGCCCCGAGAGACCCAGTACTTC.